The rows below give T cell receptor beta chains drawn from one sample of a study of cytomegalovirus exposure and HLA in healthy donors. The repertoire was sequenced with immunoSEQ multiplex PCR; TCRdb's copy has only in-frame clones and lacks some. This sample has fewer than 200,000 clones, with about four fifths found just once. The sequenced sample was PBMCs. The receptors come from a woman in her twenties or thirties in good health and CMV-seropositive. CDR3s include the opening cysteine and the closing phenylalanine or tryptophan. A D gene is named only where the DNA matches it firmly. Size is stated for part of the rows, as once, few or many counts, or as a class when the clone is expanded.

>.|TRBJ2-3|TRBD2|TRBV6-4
CASSDSGGGNTDTQYF
TGTGCCAGCAGTGACTCCGGGGGGGGGAACACAGATACGCAGTATTTT
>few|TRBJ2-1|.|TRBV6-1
CASNQDWQFF
TGTGCCAGCAACCAGGACTGGCAGTTCTTC
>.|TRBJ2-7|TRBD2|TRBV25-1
CASSRSGGPSEQYF
TGTGCCAGCAGCCGTAGCGGGGGCCCCTCCGAGCAGTACTTC
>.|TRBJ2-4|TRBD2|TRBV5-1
CASSSGGGENIQYF
TGCGCCAGCAGCTCGGGTGGGGGGGAAAACATTCAGTACTTC
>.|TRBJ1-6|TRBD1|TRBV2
CASRADRGNSPLHF
TGTGCCAGCAGGGCCGACAGGGGCAATTCACCCCTCCACTTT
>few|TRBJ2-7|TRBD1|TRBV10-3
CAISPLTGAEQYF
TGTGCCATCAGTCCTCTGACAGGGGCCGAGCAGTACTTC
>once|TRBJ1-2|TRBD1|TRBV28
CASSGQGGGYTF
TGTGCCAGCAGCGGACAGGGGGGGGGCTACACCTTC
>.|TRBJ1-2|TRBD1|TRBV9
CASSGQGRSYGYTF
TGTGCCAGCAGCGGACAGGGAAGATCCTATGGCTACACCTTC
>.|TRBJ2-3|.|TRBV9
CASSVPDSGTDTQYF
TGTGCCAGCAGCGTCCCGGACAGCGGCACAGATACGCAGTATTTT
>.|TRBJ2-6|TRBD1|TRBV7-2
CASSSDRGPSGANVLTF
TGTGCCAGCAGCTCTGACAGGGGTCCTTCTGGGGCCAACGTCCTGACTTTC
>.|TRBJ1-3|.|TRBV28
CATLRAGGNTIYF
TGTGCCACCTTGAGGGCAGGCGGAAACACCATATATTTT
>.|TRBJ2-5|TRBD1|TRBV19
CASSTQGVRETQYF
TGTGCCAGTAGTACCCAGGGGGTCAGGGAGACCCAGTACTTC
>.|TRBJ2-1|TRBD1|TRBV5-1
CASSVVGTAYNEQFF
TGCGCCAGCAGCGTTGTCGGGACAGCGTACAATGAGCAGTTCTTC
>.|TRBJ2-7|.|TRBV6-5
CASSYSTGLSSYEQYF
TGTGCCAGCAGTTACTCGACAGGCTTAAGCTCCTACGAGCAGTACTTC
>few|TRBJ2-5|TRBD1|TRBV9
CASSAGTGALETQYF
TGTGCCAGCAGCGCCGGGACAGGGGCTCTGGAGACCCAGTACTTC
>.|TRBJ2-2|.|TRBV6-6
CASSSLGGSNTGELFF
TGTGCCAGCAGCTCCCTGGGGGGTTCGAACACCGGGGAGCTGTTTTTT
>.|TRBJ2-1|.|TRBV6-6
CASSYSRRGSYNEQFF
TGTGCCAGCAGTTACTCGCGTAGGGGGTCCTACAATGAGCAGTTCTTC
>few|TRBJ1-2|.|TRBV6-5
CASRPEGTQPYGYTF
TGTGCCAGCAGACCCGAGGGGACACAACCCTATGGCTACACCTTC
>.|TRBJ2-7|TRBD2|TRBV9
CASSPSSGWYRTSGTSYEQYF
TGTGCCAGCAGCCCGAGTAGTGGGTGGTACCGGACTAGCGGGACGTCGTACGAGCAGTACTTC
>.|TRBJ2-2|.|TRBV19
CASSSWSAGGELFF
TGTGCCAGTAGTTCGTGGTCAGCGGGCGGGGAGCTGTTTTTT
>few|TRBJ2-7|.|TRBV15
CATSRDGGAYEQYF
TGTGCCACCAGCAGAGATGGAGGTGCCTACGAGCAGTACTTC
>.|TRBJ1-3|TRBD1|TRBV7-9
CASSSTGTGGQSGNTIYF
TGTGCCAGCAGCTCTACCGGGACAGGGGGCCAATCTGGAAACACCATATATTTT
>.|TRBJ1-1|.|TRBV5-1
CASSFGQLNTEAFF
TGCGCCAGCAGCTTTGGACAGTTGAACACTGAAGCTTTCTTT
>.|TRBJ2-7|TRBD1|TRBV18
CASSPGSNRGEQYF
TGTGCCAGCTCACCAGGGTCAAACAGGGGCGAGCAGTACTTC
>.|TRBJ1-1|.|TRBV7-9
CASSLNLGAGTEAFF
TGTGCCAGCAGCTTAAATCTTGGGGCTGGTACTGAAGCTTTCTTT
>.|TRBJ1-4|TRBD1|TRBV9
CASSVGTGGGEKLFF
TGTGCCAGCAGCGTGGGGACAGGAGGAGGTGAAAAACTGTTTTTT